This T cell receptor (beta chain) was obtained from a study of sequential checkpoint blockade in melanoma. V was clipped by 6 bases and J by 5 bases, with 16 bases between them. The CDR3 consists of 14 residues. The germline gives CDR1 SNHLY, CDR2 FYNNEI. This table comes from immunoSEQ multiplex PCR, and its TCRdb copy is limited to in-frame clones, with some not included. Among over 15,000 clones listed, 65% to 75% were seen once. Regarding treatment: randomized to nivolumab then ipilimumab (arm A) or the reverse (arm B). J is TRBJ1-1 and V is TRBV2; weak D call: TRBD1 (6 bases). The sequencing used CD8+ T cells sorted from blood (inferred from file names), collected from a patient given nivolumab and ipilimumab in sequence. This TCR derives from a human donor with melanoma. The CDR3 DNA reads as TGTGCCAGCAGAGGGATACAGGGTTGGACTGAAGCTTTCTTT. This encodes CASRGIQGWTEAFF.